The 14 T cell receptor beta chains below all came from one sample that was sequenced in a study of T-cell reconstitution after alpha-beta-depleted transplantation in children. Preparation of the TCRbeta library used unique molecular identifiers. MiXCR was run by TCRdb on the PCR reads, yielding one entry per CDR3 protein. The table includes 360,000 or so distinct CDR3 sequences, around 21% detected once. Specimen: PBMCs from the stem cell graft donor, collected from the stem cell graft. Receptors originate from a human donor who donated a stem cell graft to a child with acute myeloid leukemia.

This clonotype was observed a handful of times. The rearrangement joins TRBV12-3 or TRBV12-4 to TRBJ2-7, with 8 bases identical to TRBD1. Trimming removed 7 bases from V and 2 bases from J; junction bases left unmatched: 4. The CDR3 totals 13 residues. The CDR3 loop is CASTPDRAYEQYF. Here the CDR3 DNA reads TGTGCCAGCACCCCGGACAGGGCCTACGAGCAGTACTTC.

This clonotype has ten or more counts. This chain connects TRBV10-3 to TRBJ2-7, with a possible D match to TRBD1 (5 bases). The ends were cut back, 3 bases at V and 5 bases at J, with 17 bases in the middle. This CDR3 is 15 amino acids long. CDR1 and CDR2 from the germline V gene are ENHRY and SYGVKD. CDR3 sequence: CAISDADKGEDEQYF. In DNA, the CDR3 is TGTGCCATCAGTGATGCGGACAAGGGCGAGGACGAGCAGTACTTC.

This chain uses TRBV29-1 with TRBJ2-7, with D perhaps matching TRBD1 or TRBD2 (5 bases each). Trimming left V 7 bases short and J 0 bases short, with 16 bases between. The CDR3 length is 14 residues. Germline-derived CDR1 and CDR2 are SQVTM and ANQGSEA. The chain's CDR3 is CSALGAESSYEQYF. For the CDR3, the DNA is TGCAGCGCTCTCGGGGCGGAATCCTCCTACGAGCAGTACTTC.

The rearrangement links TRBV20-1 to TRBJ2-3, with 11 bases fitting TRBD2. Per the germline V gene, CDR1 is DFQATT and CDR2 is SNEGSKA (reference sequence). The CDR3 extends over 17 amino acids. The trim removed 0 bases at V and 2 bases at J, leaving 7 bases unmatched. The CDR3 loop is CSARDFLTSGITDTQYF. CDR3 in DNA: TGCAGTGCTAGAGATTTCTTGACTAGCGGGATCACAGATACGCAGTATTTT.

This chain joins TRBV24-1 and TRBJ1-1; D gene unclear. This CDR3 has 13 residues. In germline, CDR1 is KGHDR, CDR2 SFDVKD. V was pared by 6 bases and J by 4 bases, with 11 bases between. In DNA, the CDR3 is TGTGCCACCAGTTCGCCGGAGATCACTGAAGCTTTCTTT. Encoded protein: CATSSPEITEAFF.

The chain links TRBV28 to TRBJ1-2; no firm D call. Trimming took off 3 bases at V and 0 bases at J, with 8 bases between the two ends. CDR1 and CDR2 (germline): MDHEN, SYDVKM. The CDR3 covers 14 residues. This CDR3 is CASSFQTSNYGYTF. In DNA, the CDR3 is TGTGCCAGCAGTTTCCAGACCTCTAACTATGGCTACACCTTC.

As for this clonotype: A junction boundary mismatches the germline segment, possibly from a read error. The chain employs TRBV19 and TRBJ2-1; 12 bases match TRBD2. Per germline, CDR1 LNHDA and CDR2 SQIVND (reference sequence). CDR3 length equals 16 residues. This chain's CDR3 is CASSAPGLAGYKERFF. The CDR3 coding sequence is TGTGCCAGTAGTGCTCCAGGACTAGCGGGGTATAAAGAGCGGTTCTTC.

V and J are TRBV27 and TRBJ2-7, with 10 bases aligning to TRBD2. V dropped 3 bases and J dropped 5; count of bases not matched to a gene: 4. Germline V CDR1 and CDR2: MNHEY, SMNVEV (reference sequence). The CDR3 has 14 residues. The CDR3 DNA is TGTGCCAGCAGTTTTCGACTAGCGGGCCACGAGCAGTACTTC. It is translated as CASSFRLAGHEQYF.

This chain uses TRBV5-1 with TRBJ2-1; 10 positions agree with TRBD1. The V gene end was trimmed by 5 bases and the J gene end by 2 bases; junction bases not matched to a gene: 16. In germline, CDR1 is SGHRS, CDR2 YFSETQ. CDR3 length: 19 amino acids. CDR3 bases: TGCGCCAGCAGGAGGACCCGGGGACAGGGGTCCCTGGCCTACAATGAGCAGTTCTTC. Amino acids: CASRRTRGQGSLAYNEQFF.

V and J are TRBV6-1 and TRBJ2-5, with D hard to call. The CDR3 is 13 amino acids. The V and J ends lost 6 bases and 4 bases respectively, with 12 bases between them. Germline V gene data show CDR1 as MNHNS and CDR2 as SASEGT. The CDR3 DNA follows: TGTGCCAGCAGAAACATGGTTGGAGAGACCCAGTACTTC. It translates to CASRNMVGETQYF.

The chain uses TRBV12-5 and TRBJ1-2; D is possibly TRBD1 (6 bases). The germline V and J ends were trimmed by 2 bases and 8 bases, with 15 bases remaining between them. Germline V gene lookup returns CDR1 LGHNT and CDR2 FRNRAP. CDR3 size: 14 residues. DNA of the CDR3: TGTGCTAGTGGTTTGCCAGGGGAAGTTGACGGCTACACCTTC. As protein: CASGLPGEVDGYTF. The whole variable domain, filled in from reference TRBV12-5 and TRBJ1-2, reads DARVTQTPRHKVTEMGQEVTMRCQPILGHNTVFWYRQTMMQGLELLAYFRNRAPLDDSGMPKDRFSAEMPDATLATLKIQPSEPRDSAVYFCASGLPGEVDGYTFGSGTRLTVV.

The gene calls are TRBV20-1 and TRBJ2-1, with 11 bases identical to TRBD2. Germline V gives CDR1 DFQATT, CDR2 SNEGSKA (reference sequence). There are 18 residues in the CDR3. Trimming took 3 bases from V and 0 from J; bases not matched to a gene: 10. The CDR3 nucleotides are TGCAGTGCTAGGACTAGCGGGGCGAAACCGAGCTCCTACAATGAGCAGTTCTTC. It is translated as CSARTSGAKPSSYNEQFF.

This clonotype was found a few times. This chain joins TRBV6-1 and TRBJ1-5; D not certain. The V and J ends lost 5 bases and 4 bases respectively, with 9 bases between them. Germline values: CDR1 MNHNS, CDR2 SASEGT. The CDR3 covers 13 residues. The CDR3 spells CASSPLRNQPQHF. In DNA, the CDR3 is TGTGCCAGCAGTCCCCTTAGGAATCAGCCCCAGCATTTT.

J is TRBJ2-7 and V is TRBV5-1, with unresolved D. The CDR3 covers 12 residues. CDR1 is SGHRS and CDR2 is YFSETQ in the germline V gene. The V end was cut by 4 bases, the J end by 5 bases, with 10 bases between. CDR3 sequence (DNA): TGCGCCAGCAGCCTCGAGCCCCACGAGCAGTACTTC. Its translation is CASSLEPHEQYF. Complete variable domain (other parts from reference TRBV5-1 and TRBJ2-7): KAGVTQTPRYLIKTRGQQVTLSCSPISGHRSVSWYQQTPGQGLQFLFEYFSETQRNKGNFPGRFSGRQFSNSRSEMNVSTLELGDSALYLCASSLEPHEQYFGPGTRLTVT.